The next 32 T cell receptor beta chains were all read from a single sample in a study of T-cell memory formation after mild COVID-19. TCRdb called the 5' RACE reads again in MiXCR, with one record for every CDR3 protein. The sample holds 200,000 to 250,000 distinct CDR3 sequences, around 8.8% seen once. Source material: PBMCs or a T cell subset sorted from them (not recorded which). These receptor sequences come from a man between 18 and 35 years old who had mild COVID-19 (a few samples of this study predate the infection). Cell type and time point are not known.

This clonotype has a handful of counts. This sequence joins TRBV4-2 and TRBJ2-3; 12 nucleotides line up with TRBD2. The CDR3 is 20 residues long. From germline, CDR1 is LGHNA and CDR2 YNFKEQ. With V trimmed by 0 bases and J by 0 bases, 10 bases remained unmatched. DNA of the CDR3: TGTGCCAGCAGCCAAGATCCCCTAGCGGGGGGGAGAATTAGCACAGATACGCAGTATTTT. As protein: CASSQDPLAGGRISTDTQYF.

This clonotype was counted ten times or more. This sequence joins TRBV6-2 or TRBV6-3 and TRBJ2-7, with D hard to call. Trimming took 6 bases from V and 1 from J, leaving 10 bases between them. Germline lookup yields CDR1 MNHEY and CDR2 SVGEGT. This CDR3 region has 13 residues. The CDR3 coding sequence is TGTGCCAGCAGAAGAGGCACGTCCTACGAGCAGTACTTC. Translating it yields CASRRGTSYEQYF.

The gene calls are TRBV6-1 and TRBJ1-6, with D unclear. Germline CDR1 reads MNHNS; CDR2 reads SASEGT. This CDR3 has 16 amino acids. Trimming pared 5 bases from V and 4 bases from J, leaving 15 bases between. The CDR3 protein is CASSNRAKVYNSPLHF. CDR3 sequence (DNA): TGTGCCAGCAGTAACCGGGCGAAAGTATATAATTCACCCCTCCACTTT.

The CDR3 protein is CASSSRTGRSTDTQYF. CDR3 sequence (DNA): TGCGCCAGCAGCTCCAGGACGGGCAGGAGCACAGATACGCAGTATTTT. The chain uses TRBV5-1 and TRBJ2-3; D remains unclear. The CDR3 has 16 residues. V lost 3 bases and J 0 bases, leaving 14 bases between the germline ends. Germline V gene data show CDR1 as SGHRS and CDR2 as YFSETQ.

The V and J genes are TRBV6-5 and TRBJ2-5; 8 bases match TRBD1. CDR3 length equals 16 residues. Per germline, CDR1 MNHEY and CDR2 SVGAGI. After removal of 0 bases from V and 5 bases from J, the junction contained 8 bases not matched to a gene. For the CDR3, the DNA is TGTGCCAGCAGTTACTCCCGGACAGGGAGGTCCGAGACCCAGTACTTC. The encoded protein is CASSYSRTGRSETQYF.

A few counts support this clonotype. The CDR3 spells CASSQGGLAGSTDTQYF. The DNA for the CDR3 is TGCGCCAGCAGCCAAGGGGGATTAGCGGGGAGCACAGATACGCAGTATTTT. The chain carries TRBV4-1 and TRBJ2-3, with 8 positions matching TRBD2. The germline gives CDR1 MGHRA, CDR2 YSYEKL. The CDR3 length is 17 residues. V shed 1 base and J 0 bases; nucleotides not matched to a gene: 6.

The chain carries TRBV29-1 and TRBJ1-1, with TRBD1 matching 11 bases. Germline V CDR1 and CDR2: SQVTM, ANQGSEA. This CDR3 spans 17 amino acids. Trimming at V came to 4 bases and at J to 0 bases, leaving 10 bases not matched to a gene. CDR3 loop: CSVGGGDRGTMNTEAFF. The CDR3 region has the DNA TGCAGCGTTGGTGGAGGGGACAGGGGGACGATGAACACTGAAGCTTTCTTT. Supplemented by reference TRBV29-1 and TRBJ1-1, the full variable domain reads SAVISQKPSRDICQRGTSLTIQCQVDSQVTMMFWYRQQPGQSLTLIATANQGSEATYESGFVIDKFPISRPNLTFSTLTVSNMSPEDSSIYLCSVGGGDRGTMNTEAFFGQGTRLTVV.

Many counts were recorded for this clonotype. This chain connects TRBV25-1 to TRBJ1-2; D call uncertain. Germline-derived CDR1 and CDR2 are MGHDK and SYGVNS. V lost 1 base to trimming and J lost 7 bases, with 4 bases between them. The CDR3 spans 11 residues. CDR3 sequence: CASSESSGYTF. The DNA for the CDR3 is TGTGCCAGCAGTGAATCCAGTGGCTACACCTTC.

This clonotype was detected ten times or more. V usage is TRBV4-3 and J usage is TRBJ2-3, with TRBD2 identical over 9 bases. This CDR3 contains 15 residues. V was clipped by 2 bases and J by 4 bases; unmatched bases: 4. The germline gives CDR1 LGHNA, CDR2 YSLEER. CDR3 protein: CASSQILAGSDTQYF. The CDR3 DNA sequence: TGCGCCAGCAGCCAAATCCTAGCGGGGTCAGATACGCAGTATTTT.

V usage is TRBV11-2 and J usage is TRBJ1-1, with TRBD1 matching 9 bases. CDR3 length: 13 amino acids. Germline V CDR1 and CDR2: SGHAT, FQNNGV. Trimming took 3 bases from V and 5 from J; bases not matched to a gene: 1. The CDR3 DNA reads as TGTGCCAGCAGCTTCGACAGGGGGACTGAAGCTTTCTTT. Translation: CASSFDRGTEAFF.

This clonotype occurred a few times. The V call is TRBV18, the J call TRBJ2-7; a possible D gene is TRBD2 (6 bases). This CDR3 has 16 residues. Between the trimmed V and J ends, which lost 2 bases and 3 bases, there was a span of 17 bases. Per the germline V gene, CDR1 is KGHSH and CDR2 is LQKENI. CDR3 coding DNA: TGTGCCAGCTCACCAGGGAGCGGAGACGGGGGCTACGAGCAGTACGTC. Translation gives CASSPGSGDGGYEQYV.

The chain recombines TRBV12-3 or TRBV12-4 with TRBJ2-2; 8 nucleotides match TRBD1. The CDR3 is 15 amino acids. The trim removed 3 bases at V and 6 bases at J, leaving 6 bases unmatched. The DNA for the CDR3 is TGTGCCAGCAGTTTGGGACAGGATTTAGCCGGGGAGCTGTTTTTT. Its translation is CASSLGQDLAGELFF.

This clonotype was counted a few times. The CDR3 nucleotides read TGTGCCAGCAGCTTGGGATTCCAAGATACGCAGTATTTT. Translation: CASSLGFQDTQYF. This sequence joins TRBV5-4 and TRBJ2-3; no clear D gene. From germline, CDR1 is SGHNT and CDR2 YYREEE (reference sequence). The CDR3 totals 13 residues. Trimming took off 0 bases at V and 5 bases at J, with 7 bases between the two ends.

The sample holds a few counts of this clonotype. The chain employs TRBV4-2 and TRBJ2-5, with D hard to call. The germline CDR1 and CDR2 sequences are LGHNA and YNFKEQ. V gave up 4 bases and J gave up 4 bases, with 13 bases separating them. The CDR3 contains 14 residues. The CDR3: CASSRDLGGETQYF. The CDR3 region has the DNA TGTGCCAGCAGCCGCGATCTGGGTGGAGAGACCCAGTACTTC.

This clonotype was observed at least ten times. The chain carries TRBV7-9 and TRBJ2-5; TRBD1 is a possible D gene (6 bases). With 2 bases removed from V and 5 bases from J, the gap between germline ends came to 12 bases. The germline CDR1 and CDR2 sequences are SEHNR and FQNEAQ (reference sequence). This CDR3 is built from 14 residues. CDR3 protein: CASSLSPRGETQYF. For the CDR3, the DNA is TGTGCCAGCAGCTTATCGCCCAGGGGTGAGACCCAGTACTTC.

There are many counts of this clonotype. Germline and junction disagree at one end, which may indicate a read error. The chain combines TRBV4-2 with TRBJ2-7, with a tentative D call TRBD1 (6 bases). CDR3 length equals 13 residues. Germline CDR1 is LGHNA and CDR2 is YNFKEQ. CDR3 sequence: CASSLERGSGVSF. In nucleotides, the CDR3 is TGTGCCAGCAGCTTAGAGAGAGGATCAGGGGTTTCTTTC.

This clonotype was counted only a few times. The V and J genes are TRBV6-2 or TRBV6-3 and TRBJ1-2; no reliable D call. Looked up from germline, CDR1 is MNHEY and CDR2 is SVGEGT. Trimming shortened V by 0 bases and J by 3 bases, and 11 bases separated the two germline ends. CDR3 length equals 15 residues. CDR3 coding DNA: TGTGCCAGCAGTTACTCGAGTCTCCAGGACTATGGCTACACCTTC. It yields the protein CASSYSSLQDYGYTF.

This clonotype has a handful of counts. The rearrangement uses TRBV11-1 and TRBJ2-1, with D uncertain. Deletions cut 2 bases from V and 10 bases from J, with 6 bases between. The length of the CDR3 is 11 residues. Germline V CDR1 and CDR2: SGHAT, FQDESV (reference sequence). DNA for the CDR3: TGTGCCAGCAGCTTACTGCGCGAGCAGTTCTTC. It specifies CASSLLREQFF.

This rearrangement joins TRBV5-1 to TRBJ1-4; the D gene is possibly TRBD1 (5 bases). V shed 0 bases and J shed 2 bases, with 8 bases lying between them. CDR3 length: 15 residues. Germline V gene data show CDR1 as SGHRS and CDR2 as YFSETQ. The CDR3 region is CASSLEGMTNEKLFF. In DNA form, the CDR3 reads TGCGCCAGCAGCTTGGAGGGGATGACTAATGAAAAACTGTTTTTT.

This chain uses TRBV11-1 with TRBJ2-7; the D gene is possibly TRBD1 (5 bases). This CDR3 region has 12 residues. The V end lost 3 bases, the J end lost 6 bases, and 9 bases lay between the germline ends. In germline, CDR1 is SGHAT, CDR2 FQDESV (reference sequence). The DNA of the CDR3 is TGTGCCAGCAGCTTCCCAGGGCGCGAGCAGTACTTC. Translation gives CASSFPGREQYF. Supplemented by reference TRBV11-1 and TRBJ2-7, the full variable domain reads EAEVAQSPRYKITEKSQAVAFWCDPISGHATLYWYRQILGQGPELLVQFQDESVVDDSQLPKDRFSAERLKGVDSTLKIQPAELGDSAMYLCASSFPGREQYFGPGTRLTVT.

This clonotype was seen repeatedly, ten times or more. The gene calls are TRBV11-2 and TRBJ2-1; 7 bases are a match to TRBD2. CDR1 and CDR2 (germline): SGHAT, FQNNGV. V shed 5 bases, J shed 1 base, and the junction held 8 bases outside the gene matches. There are 16 residues in the CDR3. The CDR3 coding sequence is TGTGCCAGCAGCCCCCGGACTAGAGCGTCCTACAATGAGCAGTTCTTC. Protein: CASSPRTRASYNEQFF.

In this sample, this clonotype turned up many times. The V call is TRBV29-1, the J call TRBJ2-1; a possible D gene is TRBD2 (5 bases). CDR1 and CDR2 from the germline V gene are SQVTM and ANQGSEA. V was pared by 4 bases and J by 8 bases, with 9 bases between. The CDR3 extends over 11 amino acids. CDR3 nucleotide sequence: TGCAGCGTTGGGTCAGCGGATGAGCAGTTCTTC. Its translation is CSVGSADEQFF.

This clonotype was seen many times. The rearrangement joins TRBV3-1 to TRBJ2-5; TRBD1 aligns across 8 bases. V lost 2 bases to trimming and J lost 5 bases; unmatched junction nucleotides: 7. Per germline, CDR1 LGHDT and CDR2 YNNKEL (reference sequence). The length of the CDR3 is 15 residues. The CDR3 reads CASSQSSGGVETQYF. The CDR3 coding sequence is TGTGCCAGCAGCCAATCCTCAGGGGGCGTGGAGACCCAGTACTTC.

CDR3 residues: CASSYSSGTANTEAFF. CDR3 DNA sequence: TGTGCCAGCAGTTACTCGAGTGGGACCGCGAACACTGAAGCTTTCTTT. The chain couples TRBV6-5 to TRBJ1-1; TRBD1 is a possible D gene (5 bases). The length of the CDR3 is 16 residues. The V gene's germline CDR1 is MNHEY and CDR2 SVGAGI. V was pared by 0 bases and J by 1 base, with 12 bases between.

The chain employs TRBV2 and TRBJ2-7, with TRBD1 as a possible D gene (6 bases). Germline loops: CDR1 SNHLY, CDR2 FYNNEI. V lost 6 bases and J lost 5, with 14 bases in between. The CDR3 sequence is 13 residues long. CDR3 protein: CASRRGTQNEQYF. CDR3 nucleotides: TGTGCCAGCAGAAGGGGGACACAAAACGAGCAGTACTTC.

This clonotype was counted many times. The gene calls are TRBV5-1 and TRBJ2-6; D is unresolved. The CDR3 has 18 residues. Trimming stripped 0 bases from V and 0 bases from J, with 13 bases between. CDR1 is SGHRS, CDR2 YFSETQ, per germline. The CDR3 is CASSLARTMSSGANVLTF. In DNA, the CDR3 is TGCGCCAGCAGCTTGGCACGGACGATGAGCTCTGGGGCCAACGTCCTGACTTTC.

This clonotype appeared a few times. This chain connects TRBV4-3 to TRBJ2-2, with D unclear. V gave up 1 base and J gave up 5 bases, with 8 bases separating them. The CDR3 contains 14 residues. Germline V lookup: CDR1 LGHNA, CDR2 YSLEER. CDR3 sequence (DNA): TGCGCCAGCAGCCAAGGTGTACGGACCGGGGAGCTGTTTTTT. It yields the protein CASSQGVRTGELFF.

The chain links TRBV2 to TRBJ2-1, with 8 bases matching TRBD1. V lost 6 bases to trimming and J lost 9 bases; unmatched junction nucleotides: 10. The germline V gene encodes CDR1 SNHLY and CDR2 FYNNEI. This CDR3 region has 14 residues. As DNA, the CDR3 is TGTGCCAGCAGCCTCCAGGGGGCTGAGGGTGAGCAGTTCTTC. Residues: CASSLQGAEGEQFF. The full variable domain, its missing parts supplied by reference TRBV2 and TRBJ2-1, is EPEVTQTPSHQVTQMGQEVILRCVPISNHLYFYWYRQILGQKVEFLVSFYNNEISEKSEIFDDQFSVERPDGSNFTLKIRSTKLEDSAMYFCASSLQGAEGEQFFGPGTRLTVL.

This clonotype was detected only a few times. The J gene is TRBJ2-3, the V gene TRBV12-3 or TRBV12-4; TRBD1 aligns across 8 bases. The CDR3 extends over 15 amino acids. V was pared by 5 bases and J by 3 bases, with 7 bases of the junction left unmatched. DNA of the CDR3: TGTGCCAGCAGTGACAGGGGCTGGGGAACAGATACGCAGTATTTT. Amino acid sequence: CASSDRGWGTDTQYF.

This clonotype was detected a few times. The chain joins TRBV24-1 to TRBJ2-1; D unclear. Germline V gene sequence: CDR1 KGHDR, CDR2 SFDVKD. The CDR3 has 14 amino acids. The ends were cut back, 3 bases at V and 6 bases at J, with 11 bases in the middle. CDR3: CATSDGSPPNEQFF. Here the CDR3 DNA reads TGTGCCACCAGTGATGGCAGTCCCCCCAATGAGCAGTTCTTC.

This clonotype was recorded at least ten times. The chain uses TRBV20-1 and TRBJ2-2; no clear D. The CDR3 sequence is 13 residues long. The germline CDR1 and CDR2 sequences are DFQATT and SNEGSKA (reference sequence). With 6 bases removed from V and 1 base from J, the gap between germline ends came to 9 bases. The CDR3 sequence is CSAPGLNTGELFF. Here the CDR3 DNA reads TGCAGTGCCCCCGGGCTGAACACCGGGGAGCTGTTTTTT.

This chain links TRBV6-2 or TRBV6-3 with TRBJ2-1; D call uncertain. The ends were cut back, 5 bases at V and 8 bases at J, with 7 bases in the middle. The CDR3 contains 11 residues. Germline V gives CDR1 MNHEY, CDR2 SVGEGT. DNA for the CDR3: TGTGCCAGCAGTCTCAGCTATGAGCAGTTCTTC. Its translation: CASSLSYEQFF.